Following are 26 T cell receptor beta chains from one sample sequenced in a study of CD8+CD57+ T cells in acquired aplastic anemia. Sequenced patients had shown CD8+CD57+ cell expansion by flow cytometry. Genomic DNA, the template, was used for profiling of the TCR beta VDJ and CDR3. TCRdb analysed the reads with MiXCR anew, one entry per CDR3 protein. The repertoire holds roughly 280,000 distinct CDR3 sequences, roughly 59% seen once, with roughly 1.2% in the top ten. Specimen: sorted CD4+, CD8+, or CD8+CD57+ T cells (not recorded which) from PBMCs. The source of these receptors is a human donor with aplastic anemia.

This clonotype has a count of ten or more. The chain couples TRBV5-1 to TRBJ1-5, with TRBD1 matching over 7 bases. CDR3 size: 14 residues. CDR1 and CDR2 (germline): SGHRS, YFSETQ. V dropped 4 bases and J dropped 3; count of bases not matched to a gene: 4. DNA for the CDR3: TGCGCCAGCAGCCTAGGGGGCAACAATCAGCCCCAGCATTTT. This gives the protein CASSLGGNNQPQHF.

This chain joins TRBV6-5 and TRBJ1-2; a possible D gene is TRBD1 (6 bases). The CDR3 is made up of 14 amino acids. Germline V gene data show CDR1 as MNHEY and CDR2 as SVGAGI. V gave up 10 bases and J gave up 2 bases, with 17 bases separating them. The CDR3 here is CAIRSGQGNYGYTF. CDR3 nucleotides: TGTGCCATCAGAAGTGGGCAGGGGAACTATGGCTACACCTTC.

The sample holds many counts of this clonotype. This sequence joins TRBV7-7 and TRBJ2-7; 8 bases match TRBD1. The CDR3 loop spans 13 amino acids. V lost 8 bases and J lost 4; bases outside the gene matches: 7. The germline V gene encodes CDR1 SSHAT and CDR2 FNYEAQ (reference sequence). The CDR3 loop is CASSSGTGYEQYF. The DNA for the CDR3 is TGTGCCAGCTCCTCCGGGACAGGATACGAGCAGTACTTC.

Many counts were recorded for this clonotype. The CDR3 loop reads CASSQDRGEKNEQYF. The CDR3 DNA is TGTGCCAGCAGCCAGGACAGGGGGGAAAAAAACGAGCAGTACTTC. The rearrangement uses TRBV7-9 and TRBJ2-7, with 10 positions matching TRBD1. The junction had 9 bases not matched to a gene; V was cut back by 5 bases and J by 5 bases. This CDR3 has 15 amino acids. The V gene's germline CDR1 is SEHNR and CDR2 FQNEAQ (reference sequence).

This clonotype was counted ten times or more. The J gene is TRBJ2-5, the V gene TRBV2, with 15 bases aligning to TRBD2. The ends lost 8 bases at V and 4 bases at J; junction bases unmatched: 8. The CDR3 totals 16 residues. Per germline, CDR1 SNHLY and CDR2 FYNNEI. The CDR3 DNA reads TGTGCCAGCTTGGGACTAGCGGGGGGTTTGCCAGAGACCCAGTACTTC. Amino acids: CASLGLAGGLPETQYF.

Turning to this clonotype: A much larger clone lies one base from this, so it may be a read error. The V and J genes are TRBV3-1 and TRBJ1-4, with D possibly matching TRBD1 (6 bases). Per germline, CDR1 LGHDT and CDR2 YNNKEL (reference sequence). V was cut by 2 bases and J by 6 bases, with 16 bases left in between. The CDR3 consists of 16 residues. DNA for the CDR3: TGTGCCAGCAGCCAATTTGGAGCAGGGGACTATGAAAAACTGTTTTTT. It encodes CASSQFGAGDYEKLFF.

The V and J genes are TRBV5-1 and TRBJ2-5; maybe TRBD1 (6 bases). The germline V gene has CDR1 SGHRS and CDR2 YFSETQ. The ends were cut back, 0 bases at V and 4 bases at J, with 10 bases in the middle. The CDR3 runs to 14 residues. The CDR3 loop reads CASSLDPGAETQYF. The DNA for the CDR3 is TGCGCCAGCAGCTTGGATCCAGGGGCAGAGACCCAGTACTTC.

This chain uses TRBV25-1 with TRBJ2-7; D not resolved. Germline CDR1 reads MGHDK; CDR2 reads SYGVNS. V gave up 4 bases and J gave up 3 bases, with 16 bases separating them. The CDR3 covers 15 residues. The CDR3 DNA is TGTGCCAGCAGTGCAAAGATCATTCCGGGCTACGAGCAGTACTTC. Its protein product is CASSAKIIPGYEQYF.

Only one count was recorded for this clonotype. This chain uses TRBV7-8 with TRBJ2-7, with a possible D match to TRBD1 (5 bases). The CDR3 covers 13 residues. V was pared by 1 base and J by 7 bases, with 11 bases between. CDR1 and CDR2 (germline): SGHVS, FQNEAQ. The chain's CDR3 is CASSLEAGWEQYF. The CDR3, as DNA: TGTGCCAGCAGCTTAGAGGCAGGGTGGGAGCAGTACTTC.

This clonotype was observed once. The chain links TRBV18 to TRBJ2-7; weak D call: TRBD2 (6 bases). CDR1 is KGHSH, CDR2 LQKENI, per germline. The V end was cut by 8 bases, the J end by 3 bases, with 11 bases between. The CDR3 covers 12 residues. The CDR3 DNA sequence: TGTGCCAGCCATCACGGGGGCTACGAGCAGTACTTC. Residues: CASHHGGYEQYF. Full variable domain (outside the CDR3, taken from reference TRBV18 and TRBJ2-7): NAGVMQNPRHLVRRRGQEARLRCSPMKGHSHVYWYRQLPEEGLKFMVYLQKENIIDESGMPKERFSAEFPKEGPSILRIQQVVRGDSAAYFCASHHGGYEQYFGPGTRLTVT.

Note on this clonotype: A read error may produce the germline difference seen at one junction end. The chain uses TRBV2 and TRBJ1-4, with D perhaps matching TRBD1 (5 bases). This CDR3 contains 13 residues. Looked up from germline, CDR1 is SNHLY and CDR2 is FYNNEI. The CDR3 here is CASIRGGNEKLFF. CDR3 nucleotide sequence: TGTGCCAGCATAAGGGGAGGAAATGAGAAACTGTTTTTT. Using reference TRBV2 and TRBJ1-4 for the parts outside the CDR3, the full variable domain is EPEVTQTPSHQVTQMGQEVILRCVPISNHLYFYWYRQILGQKVEFLVSFYNNEISEKSEIFDDQFSVERPDGSNFTLKIRSTKLEDSAMYFCASIRGGNEKLFFGSGTQLSVL.

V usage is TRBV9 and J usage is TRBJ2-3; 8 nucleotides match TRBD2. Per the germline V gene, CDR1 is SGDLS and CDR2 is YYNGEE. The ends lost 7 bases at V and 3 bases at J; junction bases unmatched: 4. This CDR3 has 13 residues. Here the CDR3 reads CASDGGATDTQYF. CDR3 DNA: TGTGCCAGCGACGGGGGGGCAACAGATACGCAGTATTTT.

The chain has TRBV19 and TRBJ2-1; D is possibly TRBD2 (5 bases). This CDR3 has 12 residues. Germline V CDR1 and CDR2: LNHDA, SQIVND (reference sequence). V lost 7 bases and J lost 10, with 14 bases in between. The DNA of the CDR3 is TGTGCCAGTAAGGTTTCAGGCGGGGAGCAGTTCTTC. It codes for CASKVSGGEQFF.

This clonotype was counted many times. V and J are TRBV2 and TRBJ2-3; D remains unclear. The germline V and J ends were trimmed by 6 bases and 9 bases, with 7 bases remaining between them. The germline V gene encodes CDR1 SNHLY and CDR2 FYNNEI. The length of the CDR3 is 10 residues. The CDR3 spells CASRVGTQYF. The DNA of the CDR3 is TGTGCCAGCAGGGTCGGCACGCAGTATTTT.

CDR3 loop: CASKLDVGELFF. The CDR3 DNA reads as TGTGCCAGCAAATTGGATGTAGGGGAGCTGTTTTTT. V usage is TRBV2 and J usage is TRBJ2-2; D uncertain. This CDR3 contains 12 residues. Germline-derived CDR1 and CDR2 are SNHLY and FYNNEI. Trimming removed 7 bases from V and 8 bases from J, with 11 bases in between.

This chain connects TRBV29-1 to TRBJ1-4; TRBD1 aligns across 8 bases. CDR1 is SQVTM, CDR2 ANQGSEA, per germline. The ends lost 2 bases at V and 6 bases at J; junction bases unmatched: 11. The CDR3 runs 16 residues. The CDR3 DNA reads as TGCAGCGTTGAATATCGGGGCGGCAGGGGGCATGAAAAACTGTTTTTT. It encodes CSVEYRGGRGHEKLFF.

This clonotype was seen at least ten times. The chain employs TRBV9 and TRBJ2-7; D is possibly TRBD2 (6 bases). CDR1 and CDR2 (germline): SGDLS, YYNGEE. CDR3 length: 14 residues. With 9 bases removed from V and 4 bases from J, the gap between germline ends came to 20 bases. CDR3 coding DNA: TGTGCCACTGCCAATCTAGCGAGCGGGTACGAGCAGTACTTC. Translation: CATANLASGYEQYF.

The CDR3 region has the DNA TGTGCCACCAGTGATTTGCTGAGGGGAGATGGCTACACCTTC. This codes for CATSDLLRGDGYTF. This sequence joins TRBV24-1 and TRBJ1-2; TRBD1 is a possible D gene (5 bases). The V end lost 0 bases, the J end lost 6 bases, and 10 bases lay between the germline ends. The CDR3 covers 14 residues. In germline, CDR1 is KGHDR, CDR2 SFDVKD.

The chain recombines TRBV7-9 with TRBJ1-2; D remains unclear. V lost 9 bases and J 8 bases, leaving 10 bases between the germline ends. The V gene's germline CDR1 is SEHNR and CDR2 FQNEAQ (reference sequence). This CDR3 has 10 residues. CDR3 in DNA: TGTGCCAGTGAAGGGTACGGCTACACCTTC. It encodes CASEGYGYTF.

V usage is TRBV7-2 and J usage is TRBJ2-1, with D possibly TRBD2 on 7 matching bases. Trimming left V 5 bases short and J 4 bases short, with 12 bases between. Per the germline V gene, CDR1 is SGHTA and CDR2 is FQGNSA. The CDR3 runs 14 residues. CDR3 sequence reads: CASSEGGVYNEQFF. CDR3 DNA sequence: TGTGCCAGCAGCGAGGGGGGGGTTTACAATGAGCAGTTCTTC.

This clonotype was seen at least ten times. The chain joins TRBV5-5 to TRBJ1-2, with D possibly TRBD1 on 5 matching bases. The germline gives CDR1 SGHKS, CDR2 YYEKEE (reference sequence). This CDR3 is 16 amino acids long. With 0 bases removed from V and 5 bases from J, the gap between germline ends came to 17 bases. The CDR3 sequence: CASSLALPDSYYGYTF. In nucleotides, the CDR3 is TGTGCCAGCAGCTTGGCCCTTCCTGACAGTTATTATGGCTACACCTTC.

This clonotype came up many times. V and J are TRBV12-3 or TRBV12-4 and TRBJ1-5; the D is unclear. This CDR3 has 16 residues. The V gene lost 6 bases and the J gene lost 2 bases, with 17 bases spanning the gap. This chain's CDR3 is CASSRSRVDGNQPQHF. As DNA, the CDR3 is TGTGCCAGCAGCCGAAGTCGGGTCGATGGCAATCAGCCCCAGCATTTT.

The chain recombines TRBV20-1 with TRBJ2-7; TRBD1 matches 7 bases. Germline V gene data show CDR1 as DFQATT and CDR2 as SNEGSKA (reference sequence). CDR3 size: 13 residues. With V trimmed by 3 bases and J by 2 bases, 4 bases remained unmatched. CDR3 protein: CSASSDRAYEQYF. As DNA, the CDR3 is TGCAGTGCTAGCAGTGACAGGGCCTACGAGCAGTACTTC.

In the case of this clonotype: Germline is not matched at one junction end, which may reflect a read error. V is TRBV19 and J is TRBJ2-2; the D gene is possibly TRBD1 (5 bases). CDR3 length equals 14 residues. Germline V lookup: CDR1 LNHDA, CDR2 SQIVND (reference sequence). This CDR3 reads CASNIVPGRGELFF. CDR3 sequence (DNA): TGTGCCAGTAATATAGTTCCAGGGCGAGGGGAGCTGTTTTTT. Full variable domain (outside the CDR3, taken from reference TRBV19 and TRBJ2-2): DGGITQSPKYLFRKEGQNVTLSCEQNLNHDAMYWYRQDPGQGLRLIYYSQIVNDFQKGDIAEGYSVSREKKESFPLTVTSAQKNPTAFYLCASNIVPGRGELFFGEGSRLTVL.

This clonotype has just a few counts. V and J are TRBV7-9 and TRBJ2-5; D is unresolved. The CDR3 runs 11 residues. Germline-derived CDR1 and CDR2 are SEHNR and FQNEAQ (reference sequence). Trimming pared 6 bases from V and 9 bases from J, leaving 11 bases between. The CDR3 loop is CASSHDGPQYF. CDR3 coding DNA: TGTGCCAGCAGTCACGACGGTCCCCAGTACTTC. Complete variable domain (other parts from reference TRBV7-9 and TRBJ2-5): DTGVSQNPRHKITKRGQNVTFRCDPISEHNRLYWYRQTLGQGPEFLTYFQNEAQLEKSRLLSDRFSAERPKGSFSTLEIQRTEQGDSAMYLCASSHDGPQYFGPGTRLLVL.

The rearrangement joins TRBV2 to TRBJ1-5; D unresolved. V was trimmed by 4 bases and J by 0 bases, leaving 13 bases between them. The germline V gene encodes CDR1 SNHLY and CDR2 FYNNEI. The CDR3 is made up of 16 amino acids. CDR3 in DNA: TGTGCCAGCAGTGTAAGTATCGGAGATAGCAATCAGCCCCAGCATTTT. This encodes CASSVSIGDSNQPQHF.